A single sample gave rise to the 28 T cell receptor beta chains below, sequenced in a study of blood T cell repertoires in COVID-19. Method: immunoSEQ multiplex PCR; TCRdb's copy keeps in-frame clones and lacks some. Of 540,000 or so clones listed, approximately 88% were seen once; the top ten hold 7.5% to 9.5%. The sequenced sample was peripheral blood. The receptors were sampled from a woman aged 45-65 years with COVID-19, enrolled during active disease.

This rearrangement joins TRBV27 to TRBJ2-1; 7 bases match TRBD1. The CDR3 totals 15 residues. Per germline, CDR1 MNHEY and CDR2 SMNVEV (reference sequence). Trimming removed 3 bases from V and 1 base from J; junction bases left unmatched: 3. CDR3 in amino acids: CASSFRQGSYNEQFF. The CDR3 DNA follows: TGTGCCAGCAGTTTTCGACAGGGTTCCTACAATGAGCAGTTCTTC.

This sequence joins TRBV7-2 and TRBJ2-1, with D maybe TRBD2 (5 bases). The CDR3 sequence is 13 residues long. Germline-derived CDR1 and CDR2 are SGHTA and FQGNSA. Between the trimmed V and J ends, which lost 7 bases and 2 bases, there was a span of 9 bases. CDR3 sequence: CASNRGPYNEQFF. The DNA for the CDR3 is TGTGCCAGCAATCGGGGTCCCTACAATGAGCAGTTCTTC.

This clone was detected a few times. The chain recombines TRBV4-1 with TRBJ1-5; D is undetermined. CDR1 is MGHRA, CDR2 YSYEKL, per germline. The CDR3 length is 17 residues. V lost 0 bases and J 6 bases, leaving 18 bases between the germline ends. CDR3 coding DNA: TGCGCCAGCAGCCAAGAGACCCACCGGGGTGCCCTTCAGCCCCAGCATTTT. Amino acids: CASSQETHRGALQPQHF.

The chain uses TRBV9 and TRBJ2-1; 12 bases are a match to TRBD2. V lost 3 bases to trimming and J lost 7 bases; unmatched junction nucleotides: 8. There are 16 residues in the CDR3. Germline V gene sequence: CDR1 SGDLS, CDR2 YYNGEE. CDR3 sequence: CASSAQLAGGSNEQFF. CDR3 nucleotide sequence: TGTGCCAGCAGCGCTCAACTAGCGGGGGGCTCTAATGAGCAGTTCTTC.

The V gene is TRBV27, the J gene TRBJ1-4, with TRBD1 matching 8 bases. Trimming cost V 6 bases and J 6 bases; bases outside gene matches: 6. The CDR3 is 14 amino acids. Germline CDR1 MNHEY, CDR2 SMNVEV (reference sequence). CDR3 amino acids: CASRLTGGDEKLFF. CDR3 sequence (DNA): TGTGCCAGCAGGTTAACAGGGGGGGATGAAAAACTGTTTTTT.

This clone has more than one count but fewer than ten. Written as DNA, the CDR3 is TGTGCCAGCAGCGAAACACCAGGGGGCGGACAGCCCCAGCATTTT. This gives the protein CASSETPGGGQPQHF. The chain is built from TRBV9 and TRBJ1-5, with 8 bases identical to TRBD1. Germline lookup yields CDR1 SGDLS and CDR2 YYNGEE. The CDR3 is made up of 15 amino acids. The junction had 9 bases not matched to a gene; V was cut back by 3 bases and J by 7 bases.

J is TRBJ2-1 and V is TRBV28; a possible D gene is TRBD1 (6 bases). V lost 4 bases, J lost 10 bases, and 11 bases lay in between. The CDR3 is 12 amino acids. CDR1 and CDR2 (germline): MDHEN, SYDVKM. The CDR3, as DNA: TGTGCCAGCAGTTCCACTACAGGGGAGCAGTTCTTC. It yields the protein CASSSTTGEQFF.

The rearrangement links TRBV5-5 to TRBJ1-2; TRBD1 might be the D (6 bases). V lost 5 bases and J lost 5, with 19 bases in between. The CDR3 spans 15 residues. The V gene's germline CDR1 is SGHKS and CDR2 YYEKEE (reference sequence). CDR3 amino acids: CASSTGQSTGYGYTF. CDR3 nucleotides: TGTGCCAGCAGTACAGGACAGTCCACCGGGTATGGCTACACCTTC.

The J gene is TRBJ1-2, the V gene TRBV10-3; D uncertain. Germline CDR1 and CDR2: ENHRY and SYGVKD. The CDR3 covers 12 residues. The ends were cut back, 7 bases at V and 7 bases at J, with 13 bases in the middle. The CDR3 here is CAITGREGGYTF. As DNA, the CDR3 is TGTGCCATCACTGGGAGGGAAGGTGGCTACACCTTC.

The chain links TRBV13 to TRBJ1-1, with a tentative D call TRBD1 (5 bases). The CDR3 contains 19 residues. The V gene lost 4 bases and the J gene lost 0 bases, with 24 bases spanning the gap. The germline CDR1 and CDR2 sequences are PRHDT and FYEKMQ (reference sequence). Here the CDR3 DNA reads TGTGCCAGCAGCTGTTTGGCCCTTGACAGCCCGACAATGAACACTGAAGCTTTCTTT. Translation gives CASSCLALDSPTMNTEAFF.

The chain has TRBV3-1 (or the pseudogene TRBV3-2) and TRBJ1-1; no reliable D call. Deletions cut 1 base from V and 8 bases from J, with 8 bases between. The CDR3 has 12 amino acids. Germline V gene lookup returns CDR1 LGHDT and CDR2 YNNKEL (reference sequence). In DNA form, the CDR3 reads TGTGCCAGCAGCCAAGGGGCAGACGAAGCTTTCTTT. This sequence encodes CASSQGADEAFF.

The chain has TRBV2 and TRBJ2-7, with D maybe TRBD2 (6 bases). Trimming took 9 bases from V and 0 from J, leaving 12 bases between them. Per germline, CDR1 SNHLY and CDR2 FYNNEI. The CDR3 loop spans 13 amino acids. CDR3 in DNA: TGTGCCAGTGACACCGGGAGCTCCTACGAGCAGTACTTC. Protein: CASDTGSSYEQYF.

The rearrangement joins TRBV5-6 to TRBJ2-7, with a weak D call TRBD1 (6 bases). This CDR3 region has 15 residues. Trimming left V 1 base short and J 3 bases short, with 14 bases between. Germline-derived CDR1 and CDR2 are SGHDT and YYEEEE. The CDR3 spells CASSLTGLTIYEQYF. The DNA of the CDR3 is TGTGCCAGCAGCTTGACAGGGCTTACTATCTACGAGCAGTACTTC.

This clone appeared a single time. The chain combines TRBV24-1 with TRBJ1-2; 10 bases map to TRBD1. This CDR3 contains 15 residues. With 7 bases clipped from V and 0 bases from J, the junction kept 4 bases outside the gene matches. Germline V lookup: CDR1 KGHDR, CDR2 SFDVKD. The CDR3 DNA is TGTGCCACCAGACCGGGACAGGGGACTAACTATGGCTACACCTTC. Translation gives CATRPGQGTNYGYTF.

V gene TRBV12-5 combines with J gene TRBJ1-1; D unresolved. Trimming removed 4 bases at V and 0 bases at J, with 6 bases between. The CDR3 runs to 13 residues. Germline V lookup: CDR1 LGHNT, CDR2 FRNRAP. The CDR3 spells CASGYQVNTEAFF. The CDR3 coding sequence is TGTGCTAGTGGTTATCAGGTGAACACTGAAGCTTTCTTT.

The chain carries TRBV13 and TRBJ1-6; 9 nucleotides agree with TRBD1. V lost 4 bases, J lost 9 bases, and 7 bases stayed unmatched. Germline CDR1 is PRHDT and CDR2 is FYEKMQ (reference sequence). This CDR3 is 15 amino acids long. CDR3 sequence: CASSSDRGRTSPLHF. For the CDR3, the DNA is TGTGCCAGCAGCTCGGACAGGGGTAGGACTTCACCCCTCCACTTT.

The rearrangement uses TRBV23-1 and TRBJ2-1; D is undetermined. TRBV23-1 is recorded as an ORF, its role being uncertain. V dropped 7 bases and J dropped 4 bases, with 5 bases sitting between them. This CDR3 contains 11 residues. This chain's CDR3 is CASTRYNEQFF. In nucleotides, the CDR3 is TGCGCCAGCACCAGATACAATGAGCAGTTCTTC.

The chain recombines TRBV27 with TRBJ1-2; D not certain. Germline CDR1 is MNHEY and CDR2 is SMNVEV (reference sequence). Trimming cost V 3 bases and J 1 base, with 6 bases left between them. The CDR3 has 13 amino acids. The CDR3 protein is CASSLRRNYGYTF. The CDR3 nucleotides are TGTGCCAGCAGTTTGCGCCGTAACTATGGCTACACCTTC.

V is TRBV30 and J is TRBJ1-2; D perhaps matches TRBD1 (6 bases). The CDR3 covers 14 residues. From germline, CDR1 is GTSNPN and CDR2 SVGIG (reference sequence). V was shortened by 0 bases and J by 7 bases, with 15 bases between the two germline ends. CDR3 amino acids: CAWSVSGGGGGYTF. The CDR3, as DNA: TGTGCCTGGAGTGTCTCTGGGGGAGGGGGTGGCTACACCTTC.

This clone has a handful of counts. The V and J genes are TRBV5-1 and TRBJ1-1, with 10 nucleotides matching TRBD1. J was trimmed by 5 bases and V by 2 bases; bases with no gene match: 9. The CDR3 has 16 residues. Germline CDR1 and CDR2: SGHRS and YFSETQ. CDR3 residues: CASSLRQGALGTEAFF. The DNA of the CDR3 is TGCGCCAGCAGCTTACGACAGGGGGCGCTGGGGACTGAAGCTTTCTTT.

This clone was recorded only once. The chain recombines TRBV19 with TRBJ1-4, with 8 nucleotides matching TRBD1. The germline gives CDR1 LNHDA, CDR2 SQIVND (reference sequence). The CDR3 is made up of 17 amino acids. Trimming removed 6 bases from V and 4 bases from J; junction bases left unmatched: 13. CDR3 nucleotide sequence: TGTGCCAGTAGACCCCCCGGGACAGGCCTCCTTAATGAAAAACTGTTTTTT. The encoded protein is CASRPPGTGLLNEKLFF.

CDR3 region: CASSQGSGSSIGYTF. In DNA, the CDR3 is TGTGCCAGCAGCCAAGGATCTGGCTCAAGTATTGGCTACACCTTC. This chain links TRBV4-2 with TRBJ1-2, with unresolved D. The germline V gene has CDR1 LGHNA and CDR2 YNFKEQ. The V and J ends lost 1 base and 7 bases respectively, with 16 bases between them. This CDR3 contains 15 residues.

V gene TRBV6-6 combines with J gene TRBJ1-1, with TRBD1 identical over 7 bases. The germline CDR1 and CDR2 sequences are MNHNY and SVGAGI (reference sequence). This CDR3 is 14 amino acids long. The trim removed 4 bases at V and 6 bases at J, leaving 8 bases unmatched. CDR3 bases: TGTGCCAGCAGTTCTAGACAGGGAGGCTCTGAAGCTTTCTTT. Its protein product is CASSSRQGGSEAFF.

The genes are TRBV6-5 and TRBJ2-3, with a possible D match to TRBD2 (7 bases). Germline CDR1 reads MNHEY; CDR2 reads SVGAGI. Trimming took 0 bases from V and 6 from J, leaving 10 bases between them. This CDR3 region has 14 residues. CDR3 residues: CASSYSGGRDTQYF. In nucleotides, the CDR3 is TGTGCCAGCAGTTACTCCGGGGGGCGGGATACGCAGTATTTT.

The chain combines TRBV7-2 with TRBJ1-2; TRBD1 might be the D (5 bases). This CDR3 has 13 residues. Germline V gene data show CDR1 as SGHTA and CDR2 as FQGNSA. V shed 3 bases and J shed 6 bases, with 11 bases lying between them. Here the CDR3 DNA reads TGTGCCAGCAGCTTTAAAGGGGAGGATGGCTACACCTTC. Residues: CASSFKGEDGYTF. The full variable domain, completed using reference TRBV7-2 and TRBJ1-2, is GAGVSQSPSNKVTEKGKDVELRCDPISGHTALYWYRQSLGQGLEFLIYFQGNSAPDKSGLPSDRFSAERTGGSVSTLTIQRTQQEDSAVYLCASSFKGEDGYTFGSGTRLTVV.

The J gene is TRBJ2-3, the V gene TRBV27; 9 bases fit TRBD1. The germline V gene has CDR1 MNHEY and CDR2 SMNVEV (reference sequence). The CDR3 covers 12 residues. Trimming removed 4 bases from V and 13 bases from J; junction bases left unmatched: 6. The CDR3 spells CASSSVQGAKYF. CDR3 nucleotides: TGTGCCAGCAGTTCGGTACAGGGGGCTAAGTATTTT.

This sequence joins TRBV7-9 and TRBJ2-5; 8 bases match TRBD2. This CDR3 contains 15 residues. The germline gives CDR1 SEHNR, CDR2 FQNEAQ (reference sequence). Trimming removed 7 bases from V and 4 bases from J; junction bases left unmatched: 11. The CDR3: CASTPVGGARETQYF. In nucleotides, the CDR3 is TGTGCCAGCACCCCTGTCGGGGGGGCAAGAGAGACCCAGTACTTC.

V and J are TRBV10-3 and TRBJ1-2, with D unresolved. V was trimmed by 5 bases and J by 8 bases, leaving 12 bases between them. This CDR3 has 12 amino acids. Per germline, CDR1 ENHRY and CDR2 SYGVKD. The CDR3 is CAISPPEGGYTF. The DNA of the CDR3 is TGTGCCATCAGTCCGCCAGAGGGAGGCTACACCTTC.